This passage covers 27 T cell receptor beta chains from one sample sequenced in a study of blood T cell repertoires in COVID-19 (dated by TCRdb to the early 2020s). The library was built by means of the immunoSEQ multiplex PCR assay. TCRdb retrieved this table from immuneACCESS and kept in-frame rearrangements only. Not all clones are present; in checked studies, unresolved V genes account for under half, and no reason is known for the remainder. The sample profile shows roughly 380,000 clones; less than 90% of them were found once. Clones ranked in the top ten supply almost 3% of the sample. Sequencing used PBMCs or T cells enriched from blood (not recorded which). Receptor source: a woman under 40 who had recovered from COVID-19.

This chain joins TRBV7-2 and TRBJ2-4; 10 bases line up with TRBD2. Trimming at V came to 0 bases and at J to 9 bases, leaving 8 bases not matched to a gene. CDR3 length: 16 residues. Germline-derived CDR1 and CDR2 are SGHTA and FQGNSA. CDR3 sequence: CASSLASGGTGGIQYF. The CDR3 DNA is TGTGCCAGCAGCTTAGCTAGCGGGGGGACCGGTGGCATTCAGTACTTC.

V gene TRBV3-1 (or the pseudogene TRBV3-2) combines with J gene TRBJ2-3, with 7 bases matching TRBD1. CDR1 LGHDT and CDR2 YNNKEL come from the germline V gene (reference sequence). The V gene end was trimmed by 4 bases and the J gene end by 5 bases; junction bases not matched to a gene: 3. This CDR3 contains 13 residues. CDR3 bases: TGTGCCAGCAGCCTAGGGGACAGAGATACGCAGTATTTT. Its translation: CASSLGDRDTQYF.

The sample holds one count of this clone. The V call is TRBV5-8, the J call TRBJ2-2; TRBD1 matches at 11 bases. Trimming removed 5 bases from V and 7 bases from J; junction bases left unmatched: 10. The CDR3 consists of 16 residues. Germline-derived CDR1 and CDR2 are SGHTS and YDEGEE. The CDR3 coding sequence is TGTGCCAGCAGACAGCCGGGACAGGGGGTCATCGGGGAGCTGTTTTTT. As protein: CASRQPGQGVIGELFF.

The genes are TRBV20-1 and TRBJ1-1; possibly TRBD1 for D (6 bases). Looked up from germline, CDR1 is DFQATT and CDR2 is SNEGSKA (reference sequence). The CDR3 loop spans 11 amino acids. V was pared by 1 base and J by 6 bases, with 6 bases between. CDR3 region: CSARGGPEAFF. The CDR3, as DNA: TGCAGTGCTAGAGGGGGGCCTGAAGCTTTCTTT.

The V and J genes are TRBV11-2 and TRBJ1-2; 7 bases align to TRBD1. Unmatched junction bases numbered 6, after V lost 1 base and J lost 4 bases. The CDR3 length is 15 residues. The germline V gene encodes CDR1 SGHAT and CDR2 FQNNGV. CDR3 amino acids: CASSLALGQLYGYTF. DNA of the CDR3: TGTGCCAGCAGCTTAGCTTTGGGACAGCTCTATGGCTACACCTTC.

The V and J genes are TRBV2 and TRBJ2-2, with 8 bases lining up with TRBD1. This CDR3 is 14 amino acids long. Losses at the gene ends were 7 bases for V and 4 bases for J; bases not matched to a gene: 5. Germline CDR1 reads SNHLY; CDR2 reads FYNNEI. The CDR3 protein is CASIGTGFTGELFF. CDR3 sequence (DNA): TGTGCCAGCATCGGGACAGGATTCACCGGGGAGCTGTTTTTT. Full variable domain (rest looked up from reference TRBV2 and TRBJ2-2): EPEVTQTPSHQVTQMGQEVILRCVPISNHLYFYWYRQILGQKVEFLVSFYNNEISEKSEIFDDQFSVERPDGSNFTLKIRSTKLEDSAMYFCASIGTGFTGELFFGEGSRLTVL.

V usage is TRBV28 and J usage is TRBJ2-7; possible D gene TRBD2, 6 bases. Trimming pared 6 bases from V and 1 base from J, leaving 16 bases between. This CDR3 comprises 15 residues. Germline V gene lookup returns CDR1 MDHEN and CDR2 SYDVKM. CDR3 sequence: CASRLGGVGSYEQYF. CDR3 in DNA: TGTGCCAGCAGACTAGGAGGGGTAGGGTCCTACGAGCAGTACTTC.

The chain uses TRBV5-1 and TRBJ1-4; 7 nucleotides match TRBD1. The V gene's germline CDR1 is SGHRS and CDR2 YFSETQ. The CDR3 has 16 amino acids. Trimming removed 4 bases from V and 5 bases from J; junction bases left unmatched: 11. DNA of the CDR3: TGCGCCAGCAGCGCCGGGACAGCCGGCCCGAATGAAAAACTGTTTTTT. Its translation: CASSAGTAGPNEKLFF.

V is TRBV27 and J is TRBJ2-1, with 7 bases identical to TRBD1. CDR1 and CDR2 (germline): MNHEY, SMNVEV (reference sequence). V trimming: 5 bases; J trimming: 10 bases; junction bases outside the gene matches: 11. The CDR3 is 14 amino acids. The CDR3 sequence is CASSLRGQAGEQFF. The CDR3 region has the DNA TGTGCCAGCAGTCTCCGTGGACAGGCCGGCGAGCAGTTCTTC.

The genes are TRBV2 and TRBJ1-5; no clear D. Germline-derived CDR1 and CDR2 are SNHLY and FYNNEI. The CDR3 consists of 13 residues. Deletions cut 6 bases from V and 5 bases from J, with 11 bases between. The CDR3 sequence is CASRSREDQPQHF. The CDR3 bases are TGTGCCAGCAGAAGCCGGGAAGATCAGCCCCAGCATTTT. The entire variable domain, with the rest obtained from reference TRBV2 and TRBJ1-5, is as follows: EPEVTQTPSHQVTQMGQEVILRCVPISNHLYFYWYRQILGQKVEFLVSFYNNEISEKSEIFDDQFSVERPDGSNFTLKIRSTKLEDSAMYFCASRSREDQPQHFGDGTRLSIL.

The chain links TRBV6-5 to TRBJ2-7, with 8 nucleotides matching TRBD1. The CDR3 totals 15 residues. After removal of 0 bases from V and 5 bases from J, the junction contained 6 bases not matched to a gene. The germline CDR1 and CDR2 sequences are MNHEY and SVGAGI. The chain's CDR3 is CASSYSRDRKDEQYF. The CDR3 nucleotides read TGTGCCAGCAGTTACTCTCGGGACAGGAAAGACGAGCAGTACTTC.

This chain joins TRBV29-1 and TRBJ2-3, with TRBD2 identical over 11 bases. With V trimmed by 4 bases and J by 4 bases, 13 bases remained unmatched. The CDR3 sequence is 17 residues long. CDR1 and CDR2 (germline): SQVTM, ANQGSEA. The CDR3 bases are TGCAGCGTTGGATTGGGACTAGCGGCCAAGGGCGCAGATACGCAGTATTTT. This encodes CSVGLGLAAKGADTQYF.

This clone was found once. CDR3 protein: CASSPGFSSTGNSPLHF. Here the CDR3 DNA reads TGTGCCAGCAGCCCTGGGTTCTCATCTACGGGGAATTCACCCCTCCACTTT. The genes are TRBV11-2 and TRBJ1-6; no firm D call. From germline, CDR1 is SGHAT and CDR2 FQNNGV. Deletions cut 5 bases from V and 7 bases from J, with 21 bases between. The CDR3 is made up of 17 amino acids.

The chain recombines TRBV6-5 with TRBJ1-1, with TRBD1 matching 7 bases. Germline V gene data show CDR1 as MNHEY and CDR2 as SVGAGI. The junction had 16 bases not matched to a gene; V was cut back by 11 bases and J by 13 bases. This CDR3 has 12 amino acids. The CDR3 nucleotides are TGTGCCGTCGTCGACAGGGAAGTTCAAGTTTTCTTT. Encoded protein: CAVVDREVQVFF.

The rearrangement joins TRBV18 to TRBJ2-3; 13 bases are shared with TRBD2. This CDR3 is 16 amino acids long. Germline assignment: CDR1 KGHSH and CDR2 LQKENI. The J segment lost 2 bases and the V segment lost 3 bases, leaving 2 bases of the junction unmatched. The DNA for the CDR3 is TGTGCCAGCTCACCCGGGACTAGCGGGACCACAGATACGCAGTATTTT. This codes for CASSPGTSGTTDTQYF.

The V call is TRBV2, the J call TRBJ2-3; a weak D match, TRBD1 (5 bases). This CDR3 contains 15 residues. Trimming took 7 bases from V and 6 from J, leaving 20 bases between them. Germline V gene lookup returns CDR1 SNHLY and CDR2 FYNNEI. The CDR3 sequence: CASKFLRQGKDTQYF. In DNA, the CDR3 is TGTGCCAGCAAGTTCCTACGGCAGGGAAAGGATACGCAGTATTTT.

The sample holds one count of this clone. The chain employs TRBV9 and TRBJ2-1; 10 bases fit TRBD2. Germline V CDR1 and CDR2: SGDLS, YYNGEE. The CDR3 consists of 15 residues. V lost 4 bases, J lost 12 bases, and 13 bases stayed unmatched. CDR3 sequence: CASSLGSGGEETQFF. The CDR3, as DNA: TGTGCCAGCAGCCTAGGGAGCGGGGGGGAAGAAACGCAGTTCTTC.

The CDR3 loop is CASSLGTTGGGGYTF. In nucleotides, the CDR3 is TGCGCCAGCAGCTTGGGGACGACAGGGGGTGGAGGCTACACCTTC. This chain uses TRBV5-1 with TRBJ1-2, with 9 bases fitting TRBD1. V lost 0 bases and J lost 8; bases outside the gene matches: 8. The germline V gene encodes CDR1 SGHRS and CDR2 YFSETQ. This CDR3 is built from 15 residues.

The chain links TRBV2 to TRBJ1-1; 8 positions match TRBD1. From germline, CDR1 is SNHLY and CDR2 FYNNEI. The CDR3 spans 15 residues. Trimming took 8 bases from V and 6 from J; bases not matched to a gene: 14. This chain's CDR3 is CASRARTGWGAEAFF. In DNA, the CDR3 is TGTGCCAGCCGCGCCCGGACAGGGTGGGGGGCTGAAGCTTTCTTT.

J is TRBJ2-7 and V is TRBV27; D uncertain. V was cut by 5 bases and J by 4 bases, with 9 bases left in between. Germline V gene data show CDR1 as MNHEY and CDR2 as SMNVEV (reference sequence). This CDR3 contains 12 residues. The CDR3: CASSKTSYEQYF. CDR3 nucleotide sequence: TGTGCCAGCAGTAAGACTTCTTACGAGCAGTACTTC.

This rearrangement joins TRBV6-6 to TRBJ1-2; 10 nucleotides agree with TRBD1. This CDR3 region has 14 residues. Germline V CDR1 and CDR2: MNHNY, SVGAGI (reference sequence). With 4 bases clipped from V and 8 bases from J, the junction kept 7 bases outside the gene matches. The CDR3 region has the DNA TGTGCCAGCAGTTCTCGGGGGACAGGGGACGGCTACACCTTC. It specifies CASSSRGTGDGYTF.

The chain employs TRBV2 and TRBJ1-5; TRBD1 is a possible D gene (6 bases). Trimming cost V 7 bases and J 0 bases, with 7 bases left between them. The CDR3 has 13 residues. CDR1 and CDR2 from the germline V gene are SNHLY and FYNNEI. The CDR3 nucleotides are TGTGCCAGCATGACAGGTAGCAATCAGCCCCAGCATTTT. It specifies CASMTGSNQPQHF.

The chain combines TRBV7-8 with TRBJ1-3; TRBD1 agrees at 7 bases. The CDR3 contains 16 residues. The germline V gene encodes CDR1 SGHVS and CDR2 FQNEAQ. The J segment lost 0 bases and the V segment lost 5 bases, leaving 7 bases of the junction unmatched. The CDR3 sequence is CASSPVGQNSGNTIYF. The CDR3 DNA sequence: TGTGCCAGCAGCCCGGTGGGACAGAACTCTGGAAACACCATATATTTT.

The chain has TRBV7-8 and TRBJ2-2, with TRBD2 identical over 14 bases. CDR1 is SGHVS and CDR2 is FQNEAQ in the germline V gene. V lost 4 bases and J lost 2; bases outside the gene matches: 9. The CDR3 is 19 residues long. CDR3: CASSSPLTSGRANTGELFF. CDR3 in DNA: TGTGCCAGCAGCTCCCCGTTGACTAGCGGGAGGGCCAACACCGGGGAGCTGTTTTTT. Drawing the rest from reference TRBV7-8 and TRBJ2-2, the complete variable domain is GAGVSQSPRYKVAKRGQDVALRCDPISGHVSLFWYQQALGQGPEFLTYFQNEAQLDKSGLPSDRFFAERPEGSVSTLKIQRTQQEDSAVYLCASSSPLTSGRANTGELFFGEGSRLTVL.

V usage is TRBV10-3 and J usage is TRBJ1-5; 7 bases are shared with TRBD1. V dropped 6 bases and J dropped 1; count of bases not matched to a gene: 6. The CDR3 runs to 15 residues. CDR1 is ENHRY and CDR2 is SYGVKD in the germline V gene. As DNA, the CDR3 is TGTGCCATCAGAAGGGGGCTCGAAAGCAATCAGCCCCAGCATTTT. Translation: CAIRRGLESNQPQHF.

This rearrangement joins TRBV7-9 to TRBJ2-3; D is ambiguous. V was cut by 1 base and J by 10 bases, with 9 bases left in between. Germline V gene lookup returns CDR1 SEHNR and CDR2 FQNEAQ (reference sequence). There are 12 residues in the CDR3. CDR3 nucleotide sequence: TGTGCCAGCAGCTTAGGTGTCGGGTCGCAGTATTTT. Encoded protein: CASSLGVGSQYF.

This clone has more than one count but fewer than ten. The V gene is TRBV2, the J gene TRBJ1-2, with unresolved D. The CDR3 is 14 residues long. CDR1 is SNHLY, CDR2 FYNNEI, per germline. Trimming removed 3 bases from V and 8 bases from J, with 16 bases in between. The CDR3 is CASSEATLFGGYTF. The CDR3 DNA sequence: TGTGCCAGCAGTGAGGCGACTCTCTTTGGAGGCTACACCTTC.